The T cell receptor beta chain described here comes from a study of T cell changes during pregnancy in multiple sclerosis. TCRdb's copy holds only in-frame clones and misses some; the assay was immunoSEQ multiplex PCR. The repertoire holds more than 35,000 clones, approximately 93% seen once, with around 8.3% in the top ten. This CDR3 is 15 amino acids long. Germline V lookup: CDR1 SGDLS, CDR2 YYNGEE. V trimming: 7 bases; J trimming: 2 bases; junction bases outside the gene matches: 5. The clonotype comes from a female donor with multiple sclerosis, enrolled in a pregnancy study. The chain employs TRBV9 and TRBJ2-1; 11 nucleotides align to TRBD2. The sample was CD8+ T cells from peripheral blood mononuclear cells, taken in the third trimester of pregnancy. CDR3 coding DNA: TGTGCCAGCGGCGATAGCGGGGGGGCCTACAATGAGCAGTTCTTC. Its protein is CASGDSGGAYNEQFF.